The clone carrying this T cell receptor (beta chain) showed up just once. As yet, its antigen is unknown. The assay was immunoSEQ multiplex PCR, and TCRdb's table has in-frame clones only and misses some. The table lists roughly 25,000 clones, 65% to 75% of them singletons. This entry comes from a study of vaccination effects on CD4 cells after COVID-19. Overall study context: A couple of convalescent patients gave samples 16 days and one week before vaccination. Study results and caveats: Long after vaccination, the clones induced by infection and by vaccine shrank markedly in size. Researchers reported few convalescent patients and no early post-infection timepoints in the study.

Expansion of antigen-specific CD4+ T cells with viral peptide pools was carried out by the ViraFEST assay before sequencing. At the end of about ten days of culture, CD4+ T cells were isolated. The person had a PCR-confirmed SARS-CoV-2 infection during March to December 2020. IL-2 medium supplanted half the medium on days 3 and 7. The sample was CD4+ T cells from PBMCs cultured with SARS-CoV-2 spike peptides, taken before COVID-19 vaccination. The clonotype originates from a human donor who had a prior SARS-CoV-2 infection.

The CDR3 nucleotides are TGTGCCAGCAGCGTATGGTCAGAATCCTACAATGAGCAGTTCTTC. Translated: CASSVWSESYNEQFF. This chain joins TRBV9 and TRBJ2-1; D not resolved. Germline CDR1 and CDR2: SGDLS and YYNGEE. The CDR3 loop spans 15 amino acids. Trimming took 1 base from V and 1 from J, leaving 9 bases between them.